This T cell receptor (beta chain) was profiled in a study of regulatory T cells in long-lasting Graves disease. Germline-derived CDR1 and CDR2 are MNHNS and SASEGT. J was trimmed by 6 bases and V by 10 bases; bases with no gene match: 11. The CDR3 runs 13 residues. The time point is: persistent/refractory GD, antithyroid drugs over 5 years with positive TRAb. PBMC RNA was the source of the TCR library. Notes on the study in general: Persistent patients shared 2,741 public clonotypes among themselves. Newly diagnosed patients shared fewer, at about a thousand.

For TCR beta, libraries came from iRepertoire HTBI primers and Arm-PCR of CDR3 regions. TCRdb used MiXCR to reprocess the multiplex PCR reads, holding one entry per CDR3 protein. The sample contains about 430,000 distinct CDR3 sequences, around 23% of which appear only once. This clonotype has a count of ten or more. Its antigen is currently unknown. The specimen comprised peripheral blood mononuclear cells (PBMCs), sampled when the disease was refractory, from a patient treated with antithyroid drugs. The source of this sequence is a female donor with Graves disease. The chain uses TRBV6-1 and TRBJ2-7, with 8 bases fitting TRBD1. CDR3 DNA sequence: TGTGCCACTTCTACCGGGACAGGCATCGAGCAGTACTTC. The encoded protein is CATSTGTGIEQYF.